What follows are 24 T cell receptor beta chains derived from one specimen sequenced in a study of tissue T cells after allogeneic stem cell transplantation. Libraries were prepared by immunoSEQ multiplex PCR; TCRdb keeps only in-frame clonotypes and omits some of them. The data show approximately 2,500 clones, around 45% seen once. Time point of the sample: mouse harvest day 14 after allogeneic transplant. The graft held 10^6 splenic CD5+ T cells and 10^7 T-cell-depleted bone marrow cells. The specimen was gut tissue. The receptors here all came from a female BALB/c mouse given C57BL/6 T cells with graft-versus-host disease after an allogeneic hematopoietic cell transplant.

Comments on this clone: Gene names are the mouse ones. The CDR3 reads CASSLGVSNERLFF. The CDR3 DNA, read in part, is TGTGCCAGCTCTCTCGGGGTTTCCAACGAAAGATTATTT. This rearrangement joins TRBV12-2 to TRBJ1-4; the D is unclear. The read terminates 1 residue ahead of where the CDR3 ends, so the germline J gene completes it. Germline lookup yields CDR1 SGHLS and CDR2 HYDKME. This CDR3 contains 14 residues. The V gene lost 0 bases and the J gene lost 0 bases, with 4 bases spanning the gap. The entire variable domain, with the rest obtained from reference TRBV12-2 and TRBJ1-4, is as follows: NSGVVQSPRYIIKGKGERSILKCIPISGHLSVAWYQQTQGQELKFFIQHYDKMERDKGNLPSRFSVQQFDDYHSEMNMSALELEDSAVYFCASSLGVSNERLFFGHGTKLSVL.

Details on this clone: The gene names given are mouse names. The part of the CDR3 DNA that was read is TGTGCCAGCAGTCCAGCTTATGAACAGTAC. Its protein is CASSPAYEQY. The CDR3 in its entirety is CASSPAYEQYF. The chain couples TRBV26 to TRBJ2-7, with D uncertain. The read ends 1 residue before the CDR3 terminus; that terminus is restored from the germline J gene. The V gene lost 4 bases and the J gene lost 4 bases, with 5 bases spanning the gap. CDR3 length: 11 residues. Per the germline V gene, CDR1 is KGHPV and CDR2 is FQNQEV (reference sequence).

On this clone itself: The genes and germline here are from mouse. The DNA ends 1 residue before the CDR3 does, and the rest of the CDR3 is filled in from the germline J gene. The chain couples TRBV26 to TRBJ2-1, with 7 bases aligning to TRBD1. After removal of 2 bases from V and 3 bases from J, the junction contained 4 bases not matched to a gene. The CDR3 loop spans 15 amino acids. Germline V lookup: CDR1 KGHPV, CDR2 FQNQEV (reference sequence). The covered CDR3 bases are TGTGCCAGCAGTCTGGAGACAGGGAGCTATGCTGAGCAGTTC. Translating it yields CASSLETGSYAEQF. The whole CDR3 protein reads CASSLETGSYAEQFF.

A note on this clone: The gene names given are mouse names. From the germline J gene comes the end of the CDR3, since the read stops 1 residue before it. This chain joins TRBV12-1 and TRBJ2-7; TRBD2 matches 10 bases. The CDR3 contains 14 residues. Germline V gene data show CDR1 as SGHSN and CDR2 as HYEKVE. The V gene end was trimmed by 4 bases and the J gene end by 4 bases; junction bases not matched to a gene: 6. The CDR3 DNA, read in part, is TGTGCCAGCTCCTTCGGACTGGGGGTTTATGAACAGTAC. This encodes CASSFGLGVYEQY. The whole CDR3 sequence reads CASSFGLGVYEQYF.

By its share, this clone is large. Gene names refer to mouse genes. The missing CDR3 end, 1 residue past where the read stops, is filled in from the germline J gene. The chain couples TRBV3 to TRBJ2-7; D call uncertain. There are 12 residues in the CDR3. CDR1 and CDR2 (germline): SNHLY, FYNGKV (reference sequence). V shed 5 bases and J shed 0 bases, with 5 bases lying between them. The CDR3 bases that were read are TGTGCCAGCAGCCCGAGCTCCTATGAACAGTAC. Residues: CASSPSSYEQY. The CDR3 reads in full as CASSPSSYEQYF. Filled out from reference TRBV3 and TRBJ2-7, the complete variable domain reads GPKVLQIPSHQIIDMGQMVTLNCDPVSNHLYFYWYKQILGQQMEFLVNFYNGKVMEKSKLFKDQFSVERPDGSYFTLKIQPTALEDSAVYFCASSPSSYEQYFGPGTRLTVL.

As concerns this clone: Germline and genes here are mouse. The CDR3 end lies 1 residue beyond the end of the read and is filled in from the germline J gene. The rearrangement joins TRBV12-2 to TRBJ2-3; 9 bases line up with TRBD1. In germline, CDR1 is SGHLS, CDR2 HYDKME. The V and J ends lost 0 bases and 0 bases, in that order; junction bases with no gene match: 0. The CDR3 is 15 amino acids. The CDR3 reads CASSLGTGSAETLYF. Partial CDR3 DNA: TGTGCCAGCTCTCTCGGGACAGGGAGTGCAGAAACGCTGTAT.

This clone rates as medium-sized. Germline and genes: mouse. The CDR3 extends 1 residue past the end of the read, so its final part is completed from the germline J gene. The V call is TRBV26, the J call TRBJ2-1; D may be TRBD1 (5 bases). The CDR3 contains 13 residues. Germline V lookup: CDR1 KGHPV, CDR2 FQNQEV (reference sequence). Trimming shortened V by 3 bases and J by 4 bases, and 7 bases separated the two germline ends. CDR3 residues: CASSLWTYAEQFF. CDR3 DNA, as far as it was read: TGTGCCAGCAGTCTTTGGACATATGCTGAGCAGTTC.

About this clone itself: The genes and germline here are from mouse. The read terminates 1 residue before the CDR3 end, so the remaining end is supplied by the germline J gene. V usage is TRBV23 and J usage is TRBJ2-1; TRBD2, as called in the table, went unchecked against the DNA. Germline CDR1 reads KGHTA; CDR2 reads FQNQQP. The CDR3 is 15 residues long. Incomplete CDR3 DNA: TGCTCCAGCAGTGGTCTGGGGGTTGGATATGCTGAGCAGTTC. As protein: CSSSGLGVGYAEQF. The entire CDR3 protein reads CSSSGLGVGYAEQFF.

With regard to this clone: Here the gene names and germline are mouse. The read ends 1 residue shy of where the CDR3 ends; the end is completed using the germline J gene. This chain uses TRBV15 with TRBJ1-1; a possible D gene is TRBD1 (5 bases). This CDR3 contains 14 residues. V lost 2 bases to trimming and J lost 2 bases, with 9 bases between them. CDR1 is SGHND, CDR2 FRSKSL, per germline. The DNA read from the CDR3 is TGTGCCAGCAGTTTACCAGGGAGCAACACAGAAGTCTTC. This gives the protein CASSLPGSNTEVF. The full-length CDR3 reads as CASSLPGSNTEVFF.

Concerning this clone: Genes and germline are mouse. The observed sequence ends 1 residue before the CDR3 terminus, with the missing tail filled in from the germline J gene. This chain uses TRBV13-2 with TRBJ2-5; possibly TRBD1 or TRBD2 for D (5 bases each). Germline V gives CDR1 NNHNN, CDR2 SYGAGS (reference sequence). Trimming removed 0 bases at V and 0 bases at J, with 8 bases between. The CDR3 runs to 15 residues. The sequenced CDR3 bases are TGTGCCAGCGGTGATGGGGGGAGTAACCAAGACACCCAGTAC. Translating gives CASGDGGSNQDTQY. From start to end, the CDR3 is CASGDGGSNQDTQYF.

This clone was detected only a few times. Mouse germline and gene names are used. The read stops 1 residue short of the end of the CDR3; the missing end is completed from the germline J gene. The chain carries TRBV15 and TRBJ1-1; 11 bases align to TRBD1. The germline V gene has CDR1 SGHND and CDR2 FRSKSL. The CDR3 spans 15 residues. V lost 1 base to trimming and J lost 5 bases; unmatched junction nucleotides: 3. CDR3 DNA (partial): TGTGCCAGCAGTTTAGGGACAGGGGGCACGACAGAAGTCTTC. Its translation: CASSLGTGGTTEVF. The complete CDR3 protein is CASSLGTGGTTEVFF. The whole variable domain, filled in from reference TRBV15 and TRBJ1-1, reads DAGVTQTPRHEVAEKGQTIILKCEPVSGHNDLFWYRQTKIQGLELLSYFRSKSLMEDGGAFKDRFKAEMLNSSFSTLKIQPTEPKDSAVYLCASSLGTGGTTEVFFGKGTRLTVV.

To note about this clone: Its ends do not fully match the called genes, so a read error is possible. Genes here carry mouse names. The read stops 1 residue short of the end of the CDR3; the missing end is completed from the germline J gene. The rearrangement links TRBV26 to TRBJ2-7; D is unresolved. Germline values: CDR1 KGHPV, CDR2 FQNQEV (reference sequence). The CDR3 spans 11 residues. The CDR3 DNA, read in part, is TGTGCCAGCCGTCTGAGGGTTGAACAGTAC. Translated: CASRLRVEQY. The full CDR3 sequence reads CASRLRVEQYF. The whole variable domain, remainder taken from reference TRBV26 and TRBJ2-7, is NSKVIQTPRYLVKGQGQKAKMRCIPEKGHPVVFWYQQNKNNEFKFLINFQNQEVLQQIDMTEKRFSAECPSNSPCSLEIQSSEAGDSALYLCASRLRVEQYFGPGTRLTVL.

Note on this clone: Gene names follow the mouse nomenclature. The read halts 1 residue ahead of the CDR3 end, with the missing end drawn from the germline J gene. This rearrangement joins TRBV31 to TRBJ1-1, with TRBD1 as a possible D gene (5 bases). The germline gives CDR1 GKSSPN, CDR2 SITVG. V shed 0 bases and J shed 0 bases, with 8 bases lying between them. This CDR3 comprises 14 residues. CDR3 DNA (partial): TGTGCCTGGAGTCTAGACAGTGCAAACACAGAAGTCTTC. This gives the protein CAWSLDSANTEVF. The CDR3 in full is CAWSLDSANTEVFF.

Only one count was recorded for this clone. The gene names here belong to mouse. Coverage ceases 1 residue before the CDR3 finishes, and the germline J gene fills in the end. The genes are TRBV26 and TRBJ2-4; a possible D gene is TRBD1 (5 bases). V was clipped by 4 bases and J by 8 bases, with 7 bases between them. The CDR3 extends over 11 amino acids. Germline V lookup: CDR1 KGHPV, CDR2 FQNQEV (reference sequence). The CDR3 bases that were read are TGTGCCAGCAGTCCAGGGAGCACCTTGTAC. Translating it yields CASSPGSTLY. From start to end, the CDR3 is CASSPGSTLYF.

Concerning this clone: Gene names and germline refer to mouse. The read is 1 residue too short to cover the CDR3 end, so that end is filled in from the germline J gene. The chain uses TRBV16 and TRBJ1-3, with unresolved D. The CDR3 is 14 amino acids. The V and J ends lost 5 bases and 0 bases respectively, with 8 bases between them. Germline loops: CDR1 SGHSA, CDR2 FRNQAP. The CDR3 spells CASSVDNSGNTLYF. The sequenced CDR3 bases are TGTGCAAGCAGCGTCGACAATTCTGGAAATACGCTCTAT.

In the case of this clone: Genes and germline come from the mouse. The CDR3 loop is CASSQAGQGTETLYF. The sequenced part of the CDR3 DNA is TGTGCCAGCAGCCAAGCGGGACAGGGGACAGAAACGCTGTAT. V and J are TRBV5 and TRBJ2-3, with 10 bases aligning to TRBD1. The missing CDR3 end, 1 residue past where the read stops, is filled in from the germline J gene. J lost 4 bases, V lost 1 base, and 2 bases had no gene match. The CDR3 loop spans 15 amino acids. Per germline, CDR1 LGHNA and CDR2 YNLKQL (reference sequence).

In this sample, this clone is medium-sized. These gene names are mouse names. The CDR3 end lies 1 residue beyond the end of the read and is filled in from the germline J gene. The chain employs TRBV2 and TRBJ2-7; 9 bases map to TRBD1. CDR1 is LGHNA, CDR2 YSYQKL, per germline. The CDR3 loop spans 15 amino acids. V lost 0 bases to trimming and J lost 3 bases; unmatched junction nucleotides: 3. The chain's CDR3 is CASSQDGTGFYEQYF. The part of the CDR3 DNA that was read is TGTGCCAGCAGCCAAGACGGGACAGGGTTCTATGAACAGTAC.

To note about this clone: The germline and genes are mouse ones. The CDR3 end is not reached by the read, which stops 1 residue before it; the germline J gene fills it in. This chain links TRBV12-2 with TRBJ2-5, with D tentatively TRBD1 (6 bases). The CDR3 extends over 15 amino acids. Germline loops: CDR1 SGHLS, CDR2 HYDKME. V shed 1 base and J shed 0 bases, with 10 bases lying between them. The DNA read from the CDR3 is TGTGCCAGCTCTCTAAGGGGGTTTAACCAAGACACCCAGTAC. It specifies CASSLRGFNQDTQY. The complete CDR3 reads CASSLRGFNQDTQYF.

A remark on this clone: Compared with germline, one end of the junction differs, possibly owing to a read error. Genes and germline are mouse. The read falls 1 residue short of the CDR3 end, and the missing part is taken from the germline J gene. V gene TRBV19 combines with J gene TRBJ2-7; D is uncertain. The CDR3 is made up of 14 amino acids. Germline CDR1 reads FNHDT; CDR2 reads SITEND (reference sequence). CDR3 DNA (partial): TGTGCCACCAGTATACCGGCGGCGGGCTATGAACAGTAC. Amino acid sequence: CATSIPAAGYEQY. The entire CDR3 reads CATSIPAAGYEQYF.

The table lists this clone with a few counts. Mouse germline and gene names are used. The missing CDR3 end, 1 residue past where the read stops, is filled in from the germline J gene. The chain recombines TRBV26 with TRBJ1-3; D call uncertain. V lost 6 bases and J 0 bases, leaving 9 bases between the germline ends. Per the germline V gene, CDR1 is KGHPV and CDR2 is FQNQEV (reference sequence). The CDR3 consists of 14 residues. The CDR3 region is CASSLTNSGNTLYF. The DNA read from the CDR3 is TGTGCCAGCAGCCTGACAAATTCTGGAAATACGCTCTAT.

Regarding this clone: Gene labels here are mouse ones. The CDR3 extends 1 residue past the end of the read, so its final part is completed from the germline J gene. The chain is built from TRBV26 and TRBJ1-4; D is ambiguous. V gave up 4 bases and J gave up 4 bases, with 7 bases separating them. Germline CDR1 reads KGHPV; CDR2 reads FQNQEV (reference sequence). The CDR3 spans 13 residues. CDR3 DNA, as far as it was read: TGTGCCAGCAGTCAGACACTCAACGAAAGATTATTT. It yields the protein CASSQTLNERLF. The whole CDR3 protein reads CASSQTLNERLFF.

Judged by abundance, this clone is medium-sized. Genes and germline come from the mouse. CDR3 in amino acids: CASSDAGGISGNTLYF. The sequenced CDR3 bases are TGTGCCAGCAGTGATGCCGGGGGAATTTCTGGAAATACGCTCTAT. This chain uses TRBV13-1 with TRBJ1-3, with D possibly being TRBD1 (5 bases). The read finishes 1 residue shy of the CDR3 end, and the germline J gene is used to complete it. CDR3 length: 16 residues. V was trimmed by 0 bases and J by 0 bases, leaving 10 bases between them. Germline CDR1 NSHNY, CDR2 SYGAGN.

Comment on this clone: Mouse gene names and germline throughout. The read stops 1 residue short of the end of the CDR3; the missing end is completed from the germline J gene. The chain links TRBV12-1 to TRBJ2-4, with D tentatively TRBD2 (6 bases). Germline values: CDR1 SGHSN, CDR2 HYEKVE. The CDR3 totals 15 residues. Trimming stripped 4 bases from V and 6 bases from J, with 19 bases between. The CDR3 reads CASSPTGWLRNTLYF. Partial CDR3 DNA: TGTGCCAGCTCGCCGACTGGATGGCTCCGGAACACCTTGTAC.

In regard to this clone: Genes here carry mouse names. The DNA read from the CDR3 is TGTGCCAGCTCTCTCGGTGGACTGGGGGAGGACACCCAGTAC. This codes for CASSLGGLGEDTQY. The full CDR3 sequence reads CASSLGGLGEDTQYF. This rearrangement joins TRBV12-2 to TRBJ2-5; 10 bases fit TRBD2. The missing CDR3 end, 1 residue past where the read stops, is filled in from the germline J gene. V was clipped by 0 bases and J by 6 bases; unmatched bases: 5. Germline CDR1 and CDR2: SGHLS and HYDKME. The CDR3 loop spans 15 amino acids.